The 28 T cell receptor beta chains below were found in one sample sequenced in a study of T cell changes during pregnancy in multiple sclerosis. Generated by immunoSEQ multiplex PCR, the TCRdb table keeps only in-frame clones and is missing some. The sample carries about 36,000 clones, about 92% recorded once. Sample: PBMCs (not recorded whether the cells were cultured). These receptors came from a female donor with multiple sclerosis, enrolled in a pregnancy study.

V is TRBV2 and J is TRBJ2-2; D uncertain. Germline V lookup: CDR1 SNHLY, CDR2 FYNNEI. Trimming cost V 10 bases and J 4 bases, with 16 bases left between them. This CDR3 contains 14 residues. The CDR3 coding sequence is TGTGCCACTCGACTGGATACAAGCACCGGGGAGCTGTTTTTT. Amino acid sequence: CATRLDTSTGELFF.

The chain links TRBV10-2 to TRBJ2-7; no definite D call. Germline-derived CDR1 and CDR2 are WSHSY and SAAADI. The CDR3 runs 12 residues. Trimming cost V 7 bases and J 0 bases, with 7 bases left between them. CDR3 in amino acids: CASTQSSYEQYF. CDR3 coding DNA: TGCGCCAGCACCCAGAGCTCCTACGAGCAGTACTTC.

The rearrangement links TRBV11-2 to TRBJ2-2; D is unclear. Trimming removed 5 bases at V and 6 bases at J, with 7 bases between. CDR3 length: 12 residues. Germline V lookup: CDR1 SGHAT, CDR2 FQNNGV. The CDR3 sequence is CASSPSPGELFF. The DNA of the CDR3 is TGTGCCAGCAGCCCGTCCCCCGGGGAGCTGTTTTTT.

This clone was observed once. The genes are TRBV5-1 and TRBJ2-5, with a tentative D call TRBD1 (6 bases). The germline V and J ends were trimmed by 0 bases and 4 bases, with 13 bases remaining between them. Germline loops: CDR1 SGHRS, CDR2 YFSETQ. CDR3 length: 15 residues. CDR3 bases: TGCGCCAGCAGCTTGGCAGGGGACACAGGAGAGACCCAGTACTTC. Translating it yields CASSLAGDTGETQYF.

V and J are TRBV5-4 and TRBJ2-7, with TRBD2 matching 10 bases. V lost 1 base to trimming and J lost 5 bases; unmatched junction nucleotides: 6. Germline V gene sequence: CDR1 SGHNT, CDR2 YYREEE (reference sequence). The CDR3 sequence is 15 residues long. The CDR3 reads CASSLKSGRAHEQYF. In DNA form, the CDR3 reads TGTGCCAGCAGCTTGAAAAGCGGGAGGGCCCACGAGCAGTACTTC.

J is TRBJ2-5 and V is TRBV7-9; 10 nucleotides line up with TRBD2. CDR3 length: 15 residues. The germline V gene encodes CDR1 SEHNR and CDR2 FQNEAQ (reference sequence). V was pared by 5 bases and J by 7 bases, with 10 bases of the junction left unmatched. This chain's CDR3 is CASSVTSGTGGTQYF. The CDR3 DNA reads TGTGCCAGCAGCGTAACTAGCGGGACTGGTGGGACCCAGTACTTC.

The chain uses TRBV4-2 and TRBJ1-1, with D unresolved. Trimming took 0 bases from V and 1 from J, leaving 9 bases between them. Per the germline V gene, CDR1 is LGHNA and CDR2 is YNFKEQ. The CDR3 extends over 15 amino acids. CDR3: CASSQDQPENTEAFF. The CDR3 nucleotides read TGTGCCAGCAGCCAAGATCAGCCAGAGAACACTGAAGCTTTCTTT.

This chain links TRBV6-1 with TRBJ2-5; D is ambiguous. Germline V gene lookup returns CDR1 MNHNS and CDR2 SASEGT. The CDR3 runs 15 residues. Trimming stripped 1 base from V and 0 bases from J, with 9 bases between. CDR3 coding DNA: TGTGCCAGCAGTGAAGTGGGGTACAACCAAGAGACCCAGTACTTC. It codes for CASSEVGYNQETQYF.

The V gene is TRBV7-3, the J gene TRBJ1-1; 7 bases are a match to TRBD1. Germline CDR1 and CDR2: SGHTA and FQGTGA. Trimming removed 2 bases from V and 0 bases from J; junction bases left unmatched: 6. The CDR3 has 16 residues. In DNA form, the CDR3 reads TGTGCCAGCAGCTTATGGGGACAGAGTGTGAACACTGAAGCTTTCTTT. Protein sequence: CASSLWGQSVNTEAFF.

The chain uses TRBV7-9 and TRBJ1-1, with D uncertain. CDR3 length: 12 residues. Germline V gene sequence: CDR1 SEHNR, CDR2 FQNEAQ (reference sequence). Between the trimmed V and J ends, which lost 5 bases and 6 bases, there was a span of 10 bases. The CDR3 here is CASSLGGSEAFF. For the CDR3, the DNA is TGTGCCAGCAGCCTGGGTGGCTCTGAAGCTTTCTTT.

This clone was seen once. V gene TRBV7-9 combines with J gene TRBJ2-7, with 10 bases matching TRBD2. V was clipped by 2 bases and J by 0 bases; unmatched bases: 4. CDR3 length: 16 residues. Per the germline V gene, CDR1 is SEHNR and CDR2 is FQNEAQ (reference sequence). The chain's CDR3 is CASSLPRLAGSYEQYF. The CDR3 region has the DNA TGTGCCAGCAGCTTACCCAGACTAGCGGGCTCCTACGAGCAGTACTTC.

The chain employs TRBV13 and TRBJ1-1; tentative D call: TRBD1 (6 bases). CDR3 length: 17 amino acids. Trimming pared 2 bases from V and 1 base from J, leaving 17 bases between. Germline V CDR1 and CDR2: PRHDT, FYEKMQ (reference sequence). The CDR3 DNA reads TGTGCCAGCAGCTTAACGAAAATCCGGGACAAGAACACTGAAGCTTTCTTT. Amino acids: CASSLTKIRDKNTEAFF.

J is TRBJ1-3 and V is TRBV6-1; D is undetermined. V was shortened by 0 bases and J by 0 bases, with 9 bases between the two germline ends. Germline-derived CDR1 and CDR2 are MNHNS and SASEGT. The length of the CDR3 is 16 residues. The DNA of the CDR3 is TGTGCCAGCAGTGAAGCGCCGATGGGCTCTGGAAACACCATATATTTT. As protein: CASSEAPMGSGNTIYF.

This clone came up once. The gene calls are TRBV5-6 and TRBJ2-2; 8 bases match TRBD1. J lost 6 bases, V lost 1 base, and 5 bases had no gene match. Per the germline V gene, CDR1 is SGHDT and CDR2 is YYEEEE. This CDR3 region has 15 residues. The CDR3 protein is CASSLYQGAAGELFF. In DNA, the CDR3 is TGTGCCAGCAGCTTGTACCAGGGGGCGGCCGGGGAGCTGTTTTTT.

This CDR3 is CASSSGLHSYEQYF. The CDR3 bases are TGTGCCAGTAGTTCCGGTCTACACTCCTACGAGCAGTACTTC. The rearrangement uses TRBV19 and TRBJ2-7; D is uncertain. Germline V CDR1 and CDR2: LNHDA, SQIVND (reference sequence). Between the trimmed V and J ends, which lost 5 bases and 0 bases, there was a span of 11 bases. The CDR3 loop spans 14 amino acids.

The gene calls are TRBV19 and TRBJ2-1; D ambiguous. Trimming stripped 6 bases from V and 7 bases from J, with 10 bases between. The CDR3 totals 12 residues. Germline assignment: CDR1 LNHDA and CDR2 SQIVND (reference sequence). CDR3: CASSHNWNEQFF. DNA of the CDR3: TGTGCCAGTAGCCACAATTGGAATGAGCAGTTCTTC.

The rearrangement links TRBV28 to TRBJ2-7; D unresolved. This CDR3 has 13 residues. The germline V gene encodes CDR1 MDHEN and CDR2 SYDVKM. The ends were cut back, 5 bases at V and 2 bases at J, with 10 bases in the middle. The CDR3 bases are TGTGCCAGCAGTAAAGACCTACCCTACGAGCAGTACTTC. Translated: CASSKDLPYEQYF.

CDR3 residues: CASSVWRSGANVLTF. CDR3 nucleotides: TGTGCCAGCAGTGTGTGGCGCTCTGGGGCCAACGTCCTGACTTTC. The V gene is TRBV25-1, the J gene TRBJ2-6; D ambiguous. Trimming left V 4 bases short and J 0 bases short, with 7 bases between. CDR1 MGHDK and CDR2 SYGVNS come from the germline V gene. CDR3 length equals 15 residues.

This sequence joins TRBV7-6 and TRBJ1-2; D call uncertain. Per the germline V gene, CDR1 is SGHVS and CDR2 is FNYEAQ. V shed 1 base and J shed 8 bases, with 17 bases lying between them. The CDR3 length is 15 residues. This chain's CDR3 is CASSLGPDPKVGYTF. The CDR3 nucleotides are TGTGCCAGCAGCTTAGGGCCGGATCCGAAGGTGGGCTACACCTTC.

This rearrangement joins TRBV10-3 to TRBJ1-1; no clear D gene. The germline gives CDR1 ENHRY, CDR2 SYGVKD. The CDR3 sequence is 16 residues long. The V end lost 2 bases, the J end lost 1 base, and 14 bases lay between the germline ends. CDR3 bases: TGTGCCATCAGTGAGCAAGGGAAGGTAAAGAACACTGAAGCTTTCTTT. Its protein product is CAISEQGKVKNTEAFF.

In DNA form, the CDR3 reads TGTGCCAGCAGCTTAGAAGGCCGGGGCACTGAAGCTTTCTTT. Translated, it gives CASSLEGRGTEAFF. This chain connects TRBV7-9 to TRBJ1-1; D is ambiguous. Per germline, CDR1 SEHNR and CDR2 FQNEAQ (reference sequence). V was trimmed by 1 base and J by 4 bases, leaving 10 bases between them. CDR3 length: 14 residues. The full variable domain, its missing parts supplied by reference TRBV7-9 and TRBJ1-1, is DTGVSQNPRHKITKRGQNVTFRCDPISEHNRLYWYRQTLGQGPEFLTYFQNEAQLEKSRLLSDRFSAERPKGSFSTLEIQRTEQGDSAMYLCASSLEGRGTEAFFGQGTRLTVV.

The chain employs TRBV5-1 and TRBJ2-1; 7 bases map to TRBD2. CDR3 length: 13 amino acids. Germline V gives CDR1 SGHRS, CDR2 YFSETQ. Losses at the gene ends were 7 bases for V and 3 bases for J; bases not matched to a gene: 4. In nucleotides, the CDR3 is TGCGCCAGCGGGCCGGGGGGCTACAATGAGCAGTTCTTC. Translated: CASGPGGYNEQFF. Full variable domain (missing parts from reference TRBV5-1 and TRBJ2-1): KAGVTQTPRYLIKTRGQQVTLSCSPISGHRSVSWYQQTPGQGLQFLFEYFSETQRNKGNFPGRFSGRQFSNSRSEMNVSTLELGDSALYLCASGPGGYNEQFFGPGTRLTVL.

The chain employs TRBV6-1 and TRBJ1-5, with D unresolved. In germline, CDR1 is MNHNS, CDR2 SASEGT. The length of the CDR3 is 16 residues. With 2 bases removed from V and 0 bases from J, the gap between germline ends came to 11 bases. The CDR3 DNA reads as TGTGCCAGCAGTGAACTCCCCCGTTATAGCAATCAGCCCCAGCATTTT. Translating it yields CASSELPRYSNQPQHF.

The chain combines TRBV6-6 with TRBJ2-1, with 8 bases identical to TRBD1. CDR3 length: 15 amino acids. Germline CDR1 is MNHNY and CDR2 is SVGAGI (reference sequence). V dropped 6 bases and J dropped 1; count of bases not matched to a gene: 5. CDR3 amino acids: CASRDREGSYNEQFF. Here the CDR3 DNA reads TGTGCCAGCAGGGACAGGGAAGGGTCCTACAATGAGCAGTTCTTC.

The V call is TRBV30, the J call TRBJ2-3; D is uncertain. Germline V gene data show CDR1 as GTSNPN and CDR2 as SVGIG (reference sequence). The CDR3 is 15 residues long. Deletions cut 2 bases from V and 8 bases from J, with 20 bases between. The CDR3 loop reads CAWSSASVDVGTQYF. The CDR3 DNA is TGTGCCTGGAGTTCGGCCAGCGTCGACGTCGGTACGCAGTATTTT.

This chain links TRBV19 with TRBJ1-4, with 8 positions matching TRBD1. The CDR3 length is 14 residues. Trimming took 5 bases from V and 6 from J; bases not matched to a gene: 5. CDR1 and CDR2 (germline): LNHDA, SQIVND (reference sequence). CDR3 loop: CASSVTGGHEKLFF. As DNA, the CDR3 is TGTGCCAGTAGTGTTACAGGGGGGCATGAAAAACTGTTTTTT. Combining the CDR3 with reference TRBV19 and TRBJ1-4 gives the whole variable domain DGGITQSPKYLFRKEGQNVTLSCEQNLNHDAMYWYRQDPGQGLRLIYYSQIVNDFQKGDIAEGYSVSREKKESFPLTVTSAQKNPTAFYLCASSVTGGHEKLFFGSGTQLSVL.

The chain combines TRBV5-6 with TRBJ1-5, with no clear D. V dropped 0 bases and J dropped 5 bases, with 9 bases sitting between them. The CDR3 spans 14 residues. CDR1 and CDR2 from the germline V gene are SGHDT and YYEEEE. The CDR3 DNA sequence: TGTGCCAGCAGCTTGGCCGGGTCATATCAGCCCCAGCATTTT. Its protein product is CASSLAGSYQPQHF.

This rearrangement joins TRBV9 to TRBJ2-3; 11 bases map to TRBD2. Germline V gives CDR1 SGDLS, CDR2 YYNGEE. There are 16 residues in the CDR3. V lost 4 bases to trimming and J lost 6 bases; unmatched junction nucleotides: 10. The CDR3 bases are TGTGCCAGCAGCCCGGGGACTAGCGGAGGGGGGGATACGCAGTATTTT. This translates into CASSPGTSGGGDTQYF.